The clone carrying this T cell receptor (beta chain) has at least ten counts. What it binds is not known. To make TCR beta libraries, researchers used iRepertoire HTBI primers and Arm-PCR of CDR3 regions. TCRdb passed the multiplex PCR reads through MiXCR, listing each CDR3 protein once. The data show around 450,000 distinct CDR3 sequences, with about 16% seen just once and roughly an eighth held by the top ten. This specimen comes from a study of regulatory T cells in long-lasting Graves disease. The study, taken as a whole, reports: Persistent Graves' patients showed a TCR diversity that was lower than that of newly diagnosed ones.

The time point here: newly diagnosed GD, antithyroid drugs for less than 3 months. Construction of the TCR library relied on RNA isolated from PBMCs. Trimming took 6 bases from V and 1 from J, leaving 14 bases between them. Germline V gives CDR1 SNHLY, CDR2 FYNNEI. CDR3 length equals 15 residues. The same sample was also used in a study of T cells in Graves' hyperthyroidism and ophthalmopathy.

This chain uses TRBV2 with TRBJ2-3; D might be TRBD2 (5 bases). The receptor was isolated from a man aged 35-49 years with Graves disease. The sample in question was peripheral blood mononuclear cells (PBMCs), obtained at new diagnosis, from a patient treated with antithyroid drugs. CDR3 protein: CASRLVATGTDTQYF. Written as DNA, the CDR3 is TGTGCCAGCAGGCTGGTAGCGACTGGCACAGATACGCAGTATTTT.